These 3 T cell receptor beta chains came from one sample sequenced in a study of cytomegalovirus exposure and HLA in healthy donors. PCR primers comprised 60 Vbeta and 13 Jbeta primers. Assay used: immunoSEQ multiplex PCR; TCRdb lists only in-frame clones, some missing. This sample's table has roughly 57,000 clones. The sample taken for sequencing was PBMCs. The receptors derive from a man aged 18 to 30 in good health and CMV-seropositive.

V gene TRBV7-3 combines with J gene TRBJ2-6, with a tentative D call TRBD1 (6 bases). CDR1 is SGHTA, CDR2 FQGTGA, per germline. The CDR3 covers 17 residues. V was trimmed by 1 base and J by 2 bases, leaving 12 bases between them. The CDR3 coding sequence is TGTGCCAGCAGCTTAAACGGGGCAGGGGCTGGGGCCAACGTCCTGACTTTC. Its protein product is CASSLNGAGAGANVLTF.

V is TRBV7-8 and J is TRBJ1-5, with 7 bases that match TRBD1. CDR1 is SGHVS and CDR2 is FQNEAQ in the germline V gene. The junction had 11 bases not matched to a gene; V was cut back by 3 bases and J by 6 bases. This CDR3 is 16 amino acids long. CDR3: CASSFRGQTPGQPQHF. CDR3 DNA sequence: TGTGCCAGCAGCTTTCGGGGACAGACTCCCGGTCAGCCCCAGCATTTT.

This chain joins TRBV7-8 and TRBJ2-1, with D uncertain. CDR3 length: 15 residues. The germline V gene encodes CDR1 SGHVS and CDR2 FQNEAQ. V shed 0 bases and J shed 5 bases, with 11 bases lying between them. The DNA for the CDR3 is TGTGCCAGCAGCTTAGCGCTTTGGCTGCACAATGAGCAGTTCTTC. Its translation is CASSLALWLHNEQFF.